This TCR beta chain was captured by sequencing in a study of monozygotic twins with inflammatory bowel disease. Each sample's cDNA came from eight separate reactions. From the 5' RACE reads, TCRdb lists one entry per CDR3 protein and no DNA. The sample totals 300,000 to 350,000 distinct CDR3 sequences. The germline gives CDR1 MGHRA, CDR2 YSYEKL. The CDR3 loop spans 18 amino acids. The chain is built from TRBV4-1 and TRBJ2-7; TCRdb's D call of TRBD2 is untestable without DNA. Source material: blood. This sequence was found in a human donor with ulcerative colitis or Crohn's disease, or a healthy co-twin of an affected twin (not recorded which). The CDR3 here is CASSQDGGLAGHTYEQYF.